This T cell receptor (beta chain) was captured in a study of sequential checkpoint blockade in melanoma. The germline gives CDR1 SGHNT, CDR2 YYREEE (reference sequence). Trimming shortened V by 1 base and J by 1 base, and 8 bases separated the two germline ends. This CDR3 has 14 residues. Using immunoSEQ multiplex PCR, the repertoire was profiled, and TCRdb retains in-frame clones only, with some absent. The sample includes 34,000 or so clones, roughly 84% seen only once; the top ten take about 20%. The treatment is: randomized to nivolumab then ipilimumab (arm A) or the reverse (arm B). PBMC sorting kept live CD3+CD8+ cells without CD19 or CD56.

The specimen was CD8+ T cells sorted from blood (inferred from file names), collected from a patient given nivolumab and ipilimumab in sequence. The TCR originated in a human donor with melanoma. The genes are TRBV5-4 and TRBJ2-5, with D possibly being TRBD2 (5 bases). This CDR3 is CASSLQRTQETQYF. The CDR3 DNA follows: TGTGCCAGCAGCTTGCAGCGGACCCAAGAGACCCAGTACTTC.